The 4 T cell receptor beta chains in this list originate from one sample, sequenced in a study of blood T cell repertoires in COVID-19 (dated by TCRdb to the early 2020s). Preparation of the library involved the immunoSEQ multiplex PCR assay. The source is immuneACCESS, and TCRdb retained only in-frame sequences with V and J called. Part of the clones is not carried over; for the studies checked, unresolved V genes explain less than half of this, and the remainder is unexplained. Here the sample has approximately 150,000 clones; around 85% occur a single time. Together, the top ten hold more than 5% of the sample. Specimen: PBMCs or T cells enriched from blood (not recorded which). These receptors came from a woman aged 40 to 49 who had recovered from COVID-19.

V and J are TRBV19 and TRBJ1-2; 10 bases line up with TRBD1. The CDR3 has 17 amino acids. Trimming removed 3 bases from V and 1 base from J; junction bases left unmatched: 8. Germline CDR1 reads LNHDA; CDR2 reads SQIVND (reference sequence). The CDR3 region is CASSMETGTGVNYGYTF. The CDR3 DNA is TGTGCCAGTAGTATGGAAACCGGGACAGGGGTTAACTATGGCTACACCTTC.

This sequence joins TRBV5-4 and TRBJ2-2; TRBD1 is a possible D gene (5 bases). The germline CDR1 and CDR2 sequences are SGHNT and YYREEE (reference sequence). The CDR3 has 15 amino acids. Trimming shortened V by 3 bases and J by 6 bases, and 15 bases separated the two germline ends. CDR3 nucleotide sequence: TGTGCCAGCAGCTCGCCCGACAGAGCGCCCGGGGAGCTGTTTTTT. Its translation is CASSSPDRAPGELFF.

CDR3 sequence (DNA): TGTGCCAGTAGTATGGGCAGGGGAAGAGATGGCTACACCTTC. Amino acids: CASSMGRGRDGYTF. The chain employs TRBV19 and TRBJ1-2, with a tentative D call TRBD1 (6 bases). V was trimmed by 3 bases and J by 6 bases, leaving 14 bases between them. The germline gives CDR1 LNHDA, CDR2 SQIVND (reference sequence). This CDR3 is 14 amino acids long.

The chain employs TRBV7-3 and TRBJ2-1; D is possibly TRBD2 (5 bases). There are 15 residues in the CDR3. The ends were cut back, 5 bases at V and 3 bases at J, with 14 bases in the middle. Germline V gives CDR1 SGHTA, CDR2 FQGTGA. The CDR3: CASSPTFRDYNEQFF. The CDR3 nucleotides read TGTGCCAGCAGCCCCACCTTCCGGGACTACAATGAGCAGTTCTTC.